The present entry profiles one T cell receptor beta chain with its context. This CDR3 has 18 amino acids. Using immunoSEQ multiplex PCR, the repertoire was profiled, and TCRdb retains in-frame clones only, with some absent. The sample yields 250,000 to 350,000 clones, around 90% seen once. This sample was included in a study of blood T cell repertoires in COVID-19. Study details: Nucleic acid was either cDNA or gDNA, and it came from T cells, B-cell-depleted T cells, or PBMCs.

Recruitment covered about two dozen US areas and drew participants whose ages spanned 18 to 89 years. Each participant's cohort was designated according to participant-reported clinical history. This clonotype was sampled from a young woman with acute COVID-19. The V and J genes are TRBV1 and TRBJ2-7; the table's D gene call, TRBD2, was not cross checked with the DNA. TRBV1 is listed as a pseudogene. Sequencing was done on a sample of PBMCs or T cells enriched from blood (not recorded which). CDR3 sequence (DNA): TGCACCAGCAGCCAAGATGGTTGGAGTAGCGGTCAGTGCTACGAGCAGTACTTC. This encodes CTSSQDGWSSGQCYEQYF.